These 32 T cell receptor beta chains were sequenced from one sample in a study of a mutant IDH1 vaccine in newly diagnosed glioma. The antigens these receptors bind are not known. Time point noted: week 35, safety follow-up. The investigators gave 300 ug of mutant IDH1 20-mer peptide in each vaccine dose, together with topical imiquimod. Data came from immunoSEQ multiplex PCR; TCRdb stores just in-frame clones and leaves some out. The sample has tens of thousands of clones, about 76% seen once; the top ten hold about 7.9%. This specimen consisted of PBMCs, obtained from a glioma patient whose treatment included an IDH1 peptide vaccine. Receptor source: a man aged 45 to 65 with glioma.

The chain combines TRBV6-5 with TRBJ1-5; no clear D. The CDR3 is 13 residues long. The germline V gene encodes CDR1 MNHEY and CDR2 SVGAGI. Trimming removed 4 bases at V and 6 bases at J, with 10 bases between. The CDR3 nucleotides read TGTGCCAGCAGTTCAGGTATGAGTCAGCCCCAGCATTTT. Protein: CASSSGMSQPQHF.

The chain links TRBV11-2 to TRBJ2-3; D is unclear. The CDR3 runs 12 residues. The germline gives CDR1 SGHAT, CDR2 FQNNGV. V was cut by 5 bases and J by 3 bases, with 6 bases left in between. The DNA for the CDR3 is TGTGCCAGCAGCCCCGGGACAGATACGCAGTATTTT. This translates into CASSPGTDTQYF.

The V and J genes are TRBV7-2 and TRBJ1-5, with unresolved D. Trimming shortened V by 4 bases and J by 1 base, and 5 bases separated the two germline ends. CDR1 SGHTA and CDR2 FQGNSA come from the germline V gene. This CDR3 spans 13 amino acids. CDR3 DNA: TGTGCCAGCAGCTCGGGGAGCAATCAGCCCCAGCATTTT. This sequence encodes CASSSGSNQPQHF.

The chain joins TRBV10-3 to TRBJ1-3, with D hard to call. Germline lookup yields CDR1 ENHRY and CDR2 SYGVKD. The germline V and J ends were trimmed by 4 bases and 2 bases, with 12 bases remaining between them. This CDR3 has 15 amino acids. Here the CDR3 DNA reads TGTGCCATCAGTGGGGGAGGCAACACTGGAAACACCATATATTTT. Translation gives CAISGGGNTGNTIYF.

This clone was detected once. The gene calls are TRBV14 and TRBJ2-2, with unresolved D. The CDR3 is 13 amino acids. Trimming cost V 4 bases and J 9 bases, with 12 bases left between them. Germline lookup yields CDR1 SGHDN and CDR2 FVKESK. CDR3 loop: CASSPLAFRELFF. The CDR3 DNA reads TGTGCCAGCAGCCCCCTGGCTTTTCGGGAGCTGTTTTTT.

This clone was counted only a few times. This chain joins TRBV19 and TRBJ1-1, with 8 positions matching TRBD1. Germline assignment: CDR1 LNHDA and CDR2 SQIVND (reference sequence). Trimming removed 5 bases from V and 3 bases from J; junction bases left unmatched: 11. The CDR3 consists of 16 residues. This CDR3 reads CASSPRGRGQDTEAFF. CDR3 nucleotide sequence: TGTGCCAGTAGTCCCCGGGGGCGGGGACAGGACACTGAAGCTTTCTTT.

The chain links TRBV28 to TRBJ2-7; no firm D call. Germline V gene sequence: CDR1 MDHEN, CDR2 SYDVKM. CDR3 length: 13 amino acids. With 3 bases removed from V and 4 bases from J, the gap between germline ends came to 10 bases. CDR3 in amino acids: CASSFYYRYEQYF. In nucleotides, the CDR3 is TGTGCCAGCAGTTTTTACTATCGGTACGAGCAGTACTTC.

This sequence joins TRBV19 and TRBJ1-3; TRBD1 aligns across 10 bases. The ends lost 1 base at V and 4 bases at J; junction bases unmatched: 7. The germline V gene encodes CDR1 LNHDA and CDR2 SQIVND (reference sequence). The CDR3 is 17 amino acids. In DNA, the CDR3 is TGTGCCAGTAGTATAGTCGGGACAGGGGTCTCCGGAAACACCATATATTTT. Protein: CASSIVGTGVSGNTIYF.

This rearrangement joins TRBV7-6 to TRBJ2-3, with 9 bases identical to TRBD2. V was pared by 5 bases and J by 2 bases, with 5 bases of the junction left unmatched. The CDR3 sequence is 15 residues long. CDR1 and CDR2 (germline): SGHVS, FNYEAQ. The CDR3: CASSPLAGVTDTQYF. The CDR3 DNA reads as TGTGCCAGCAGCCCTTTAGCGGGGGTCACAGATACGCAGTATTTT.

This clone came up once. The chain employs TRBV4-1 and TRBJ2-4, with no clear D. V lost 0 bases, J lost 0 bases, and 6 bases lay in between. The CDR3 has 15 amino acids. Germline CDR1 and CDR2: MGHRA and YSYEKL. The CDR3 region is CASSQEVLAKNIQYF. DNA of the CDR3: TGCGCCAGCAGCCAAGAAGTTCTAGCCAAAAACATTCAGTACTTC.

The chain carries TRBV2 and TRBJ2-7, with 12 bases aligning to TRBD2. The germline V gene encodes CDR1 SNHLY and CDR2 FYNNEI. V shed 4 bases and J 7 bases; nucleotides not matched to a gene: 5. The CDR3 is 14 amino acids. In DNA, the CDR3 is TGTGCCAGCAGTGTAAGCCTAGCGGGGGGGGAGCAGTACTTC. Its translation is CASSVSLAGGEQYF. Complete variable domain (other parts from reference TRBV2 and TRBJ2-7): EPEVTQTPSHQVTQMGQEVILRCVPISNHLYFYWYRQILGQKVEFLVSFYNNEISEKSEIFDDQFSVERPDGSNFTLKIRSTKLEDSAMYFCASSVSLAGGEQYFGPGTRLTVT.

The chain carries TRBV19 and TRBJ2-7; 8 bases fit TRBD2. V dropped 6 bases and J dropped 0; count of bases not matched to a gene: 4. The CDR3 is 14 residues long. In germline, CDR1 is LNHDA, CDR2 SQIVND (reference sequence). The CDR3 is CASSPGGNSYEQYF. In DNA form, the CDR3 reads TGTGCCAGTAGCCCGGGGGGGAACTCCTACGAGCAGTACTTC.

The chain combines TRBV7-3 with TRBJ2-7; D remains unclear. Germline V gene data show CDR1 as SGHTA and CDR2 as FQGTGA. Between the trimmed V and J ends, which lost 2 bases and 1 base, there was a span of 12 bases. The CDR3 runs 15 residues. This CDR3 reads CASSLVGGESYEQYF. As DNA, the CDR3 is TGTGCCAGCAGCTTAGTAGGCGGAGAATCCTACGAGCAGTACTTC.

By its share, this clone is medium-sized. J is TRBJ2-7 and V is TRBV27; a weak D match, TRBD2 (5 bases). This CDR3 has 13 amino acids. Between the trimmed V and J ends, which lost 3 bases and 5 bases, there was a span of 11 bases. CDR1 is MNHEY and CDR2 is SMNVEV in the germline V gene (reference sequence). CDR3 protein: CASSFTGVNEQYF. CDR3 nucleotides: TGTGCCAGCAGTTTCACCGGGGTCAACGAGCAGTACTTC.

The rearrangement links TRBV30 to TRBJ2-1; tentatively, D is TRBD2 (5 bases). The CDR3 covers 11 residues. Trimming cost V 5 bases and J 5 bases, with 7 bases left between them. CDR1 GTSNPN and CDR2 SVGIG come from the germline V gene (reference sequence). CDR3: CAWRGNNEQFF. Written as DNA, the CDR3 is TGTGCCTGGCGGGGAAACAATGAGCAGTTCTTC.

The chain employs TRBV29-1 and TRBJ1-4; 7 nucleotides align to TRBD1. V shed 6 bases, J shed 2 bases, and the junction held 3 bases outside the gene matches. Per germline, CDR1 SQVTM and CDR2 ANQGSEA. The CDR3 contains 13 residues. The CDR3 nucleotides read TGCAGCGTGTCGGGACAGACTAATGAAAAACTGTTTTTT. It encodes CSVSGQTNEKLFF.

The J gene is TRBJ2-3, the V gene TRBV10-3; 12 nucleotides align to TRBD2. The junction had 5 bases not matched to a gene; V was cut back by 5 bases and J by 2 bases. This CDR3 spans 16 amino acids. Germline loops: CDR1 ENHRY, CDR2 SYGVKD. Here the CDR3 DNA reads TGTGCCATCAGTTCTCGGACTAGCGGGAACACAGATACGCAGTATTTT. This sequence encodes CAISSRTSGNTDTQYF.

The chain joins TRBV5-4 to TRBJ2-7; D possibly uses TRBD1 or TRBD2 (5 bases each). The CDR3 is 14 residues long. Trimming left V 2 bases short and J 2 bases short, with 11 bases between. Germline V gives CDR1 SGHNT, CDR2 YYREEE (reference sequence). The CDR3 sequence: CASSFGTEPYEQYF. CDR3 in DNA: TGTGCCAGCAGCTTCGGGACCGAACCCTACGAGCAGTACTTC.

The J gene is TRBJ1-2, the V gene TRBV19; no clear D gene. The CDR3 loop spans 13 amino acids. Germline CDR1 LNHDA, CDR2 SQIVND (reference sequence). V dropped 0 bases and J dropped 4 bases, with 6 bases sitting between them. The CDR3 DNA reads as TGTGCCAGTAGTATAGACAGGAGCTATGGCTACACCTTC. Amino acids: CASSIDRSYGYTF. The variable domain in full, with the rest retrieved from reference TRBV19 and TRBJ1-2, is DGGITQSPKYLFRKEGQNVTLSCEQNLNHDAMYWYRQDPGQGLRLIYYSQIVNDFQKGDIAEGYSVSREKKESFPLTVTSAQKNPTAFYLCASSIDRSYGYTFGSGTRLTVV.

V and J are TRBV9 and TRBJ1-1; D unresolved. The CDR3 runs to 12 residues. V dropped 0 bases and J dropped 4 bases, with 4 bases sitting between them. Germline assignment: CDR1 SGDLS and CDR2 YYNGEE. The CDR3 loop is CASSVEGTEAFF. The CDR3 nucleotides read TGTGCCAGCAGCGTAGAGGGCACTGAAGCTTTCTTT.

This chain connects TRBV27 to TRBJ2-7; 11 positions match TRBD2. The CDR3 is 18 amino acids. The junction had 18 bases not matched to a gene; V was cut back by 4 bases and J by 7 bases. CDR1 is MNHEY and CDR2 is SMNVEV in the germline V gene (reference sequence). This chain's CDR3 is CASSYIGETSGASGEQYF. In nucleotides, the CDR3 is TGTGCCAGCAGTTATATAGGGGAGACTAGCGGGGCCTCTGGAGAGCAGTACTTC.

The table lists this clone with a count of one. The chain is built from TRBV5-1 and TRBJ1-4, with a possible D match to TRBD1 (5 bases). This CDR3 has 13 residues. V was shortened by 4 bases and J by 12 bases, with 16 bases between the two germline ends. Germline V gene sequence: CDR1 SGHRS, CDR2 YFSETQ. CDR3 DNA sequence: TGCGCCAGCAGCCCAGTATCAGGGTGGGAACTGTTTTTT. Translated: CASSPVSGWELFF.

The J gene is TRBJ2-1, the V gene TRBV9, with 8 bases identical to TRBD2. The CDR3 totals 16 residues. CDR1 and CDR2 from the germline V gene are SGDLS and YYNGEE. V lost 4 bases, J lost 4 bases, and 10 bases stayed unmatched. CDR3 DNA: TGTGCCAGCAGCTCCCCCCGGGGGGGCTCGTACAATGAGCAGTTCTTC. Translation: CASSSPRGGSYNEQFF.

CDR3 region: CASSVSLNQPQHF. CDR3 coding DNA: TGTGCCAGCAGTGTATCACTTAATCAGCCCCAGCATTTT. J is TRBJ1-5 and V is TRBV2; D unresolved. There are 13 residues in the CDR3. Trimming removed 4 bases at V and 4 bases at J, with 8 bases between. Per the germline V gene, CDR1 is SNHLY and CDR2 is FYNNEI.

The rearrangement links TRBV6-1 to TRBJ2-2, with 7 bases identical to TRBD1. The CDR3 runs to 14 residues. The germline V gene has CDR1 MNHNS and CDR2 SASEGT. The J segment lost 1 base and the V segment lost 7 bases, leaving 3 bases of the junction unmatched. The CDR3 DNA reads as TGTGCCAGCATCCGGACAGGGAACACCGGGGAGCTGTTTTTT. It is translated as CASIRTGNTGELFF.

The rearrangement uses TRBV7-2 and TRBJ2-7; D ambiguous. V lost 5 bases, J lost 0 bases, and 8 bases lay in between. The CDR3 loop spans 13 amino acids. Germline-derived CDR1 and CDR2 are SGHTA and FQGNSA. CDR3 in amino acids: CASSQRASYEQYF. DNA of the CDR3: TGTGCCAGCAGCCAACGGGCCTCCTACGAGCAGTACTTC. The full variable domain, its missing parts supplied by reference TRBV7-2 and TRBJ2-7, is GAGVSQSPSNKVTEKGKDVELRCDPISGHTALYWYRQSLGQGLEFLIYFQGNSAPDKSGLPSDRFSAERTGGSVSTLTIQRTQQEDSAVYLCASSQRASYEQYFGPGTRLTVT.

The rearrangement uses TRBV6-1 and TRBJ1-1; D is possibly TRBD1 (5 bases). The V gene's germline CDR1 is MNHNS and CDR2 SASEGT. Trimming took off 0 bases at V and 3 bases at J, with 11 bases between the two ends. This CDR3 comprises 15 residues. CDR3 residues: CASSEATGVDTEAFF. In DNA, the CDR3 is TGTGCCAGCAGTGAAGCGACGGGGGTTGACACTGAAGCTTTCTTT.

V usage is TRBV7-8 and J usage is TRBJ2-2; perhaps TRBD2 as D (5 bases). V was shortened by 3 bases and J by 2 bases, with 7 bases between the two germline ends. The germline gives CDR1 SGHVS, CDR2 FQNEAQ. The CDR3 covers 14 residues. For the CDR3, the DNA is TGTGCCAGCAGCTTGGAGGAAAACACCGGGGAGCTGTTTTTT. Its translation: CASSLEENTGELFF.

The CDR3 region is CASSVEDSSNPEAFF. The CDR3 DNA is TGTGCCAGCAGCGTAGAGGATTCATCAAACCCTGAAGCTTTCTTT. The chain uses TRBV9 and TRBJ1-1; D unresolved. The V gene lost 0 bases and the J gene lost 6 bases, with 15 bases spanning the gap. The germline V gene encodes CDR1 SGDLS and CDR2 YYNGEE. This CDR3 comprises 15 residues. Full variable domain (missing parts from reference TRBV9 and TRBJ1-1): DSGVTQTPKHLITATGQRVTLRCSPRSGDLSVYWYQQSLDQGLQFLIQYYNGEERAKGNILERFSAQQFPDLHSELNLSSLELGDSALYFCASSVEDSSNPEAFFGQGTRLTVV.

The chain recombines TRBV9 with TRBJ2-3, with D maybe TRBD2 (5 bases). The CDR3 runs 14 residues. Trimming removed 0 bases from V and 6 bases from J, with 11 bases in between. Germline loops: CDR1 SGDLS, CDR2 YYNGEE. Here the CDR3 reads CASSVAGDRDTQYF. The CDR3 DNA is TGTGCCAGCAGCGTAGCCGGGGATAGGGATACGCAGTATTTT.

The V call is TRBV28, the J call TRBJ2-7; D perhaps matches TRBD1 (5 bases). The CDR3 is 12 residues long. V gave up 6 bases and J gave up 5 bases, with 11 bases separating them. Germline V gives CDR1 MDHEN, CDR2 SYDVKM. Here the CDR3 reads CASSFPGNEQYF. CDR3 bases: TGTGCCAGCAGCTTCCCAGGGAACGAGCAGTACTTC.

The J gene is TRBJ2-3, the V gene TRBV7-9; D is ambiguous. V dropped 4 bases and J dropped 4 bases, with 12 bases sitting between them. The CDR3 length is 14 residues. The germline CDR1 and CDR2 sequences are SEHNR and FQNEAQ (reference sequence). The CDR3: CASSSPAAADTQYF. The CDR3 nucleotides are TGTGCCAGCAGCTCCCCTGCGGCTGCAGATACGCAGTATTTT.